These 29 T cell receptor beta chains came from one sample sequenced in a study of human T cells and chemical hapten exposure. TCRdb recomputed calls from the RACE reads with MiXCR, one row per CDR3 protein. The sample has 180,000 or so distinct CDR3 sequences; about 15% are singletons. Described time point: patch test 1, 2 weeks after DPC sensitization. Sample treatment: therapeutic diphenylcyclopropenone sensitization with weekly scalp DPC. Sequenced material: whole blood, taken in connection with sensitization to the hapten diphenylcyclopropenone (DPC). These receptors originate from a woman in her twenties or thirties with alopecia areata. Some clones in this sample may be carry-over from other donors' samples.

This rearrangement joins TRBV6-1 to TRBJ1-5, with D possibly TRBD1 on 6 matching bases. CDR1 and CDR2 (germline): MNHNS, SASEGT. The CDR3 runs to 15 residues. V lost 2 bases, J lost 4 bases, and 12 bases lay in between. Here the CDR3 DNA reads TGTGCCAGCAGTGAATGGGTAGGGGGAAATCAGCCCCAGCATTTT. Its protein product is CASSEWVGGNQPQHF.

This clonotype appeared a single time. The rearrangement joins TRBV5-4 to TRBJ1-2; D is ambiguous. Germline values: CDR1 SGHNT, CDR2 YYREEE (reference sequence). This CDR3 contains 13 residues. The ends were cut back, 4 bases at V and 7 bases at J, with 14 bases in the middle. The CDR3 coding sequence is TGTGCCAGCAGCGAAGTGGGTTCCCTTGGCTACACCTTC. Its protein product is CASSEVGSLGYTF.

This clonotype was seen only a few times. V gene TRBV29-1 combines with J gene TRBJ2-2; perhaps TRBD1 as D (5 bases). Germline V gene sequence: CDR1 SQVTM, CDR2 ANQGSEA. This CDR3 contains 12 residues. With 6 bases removed from V and 7 bases from J, the gap between germline ends came to 12 bases. CDR3 loop: CSVTPGNGELFF. CDR3 bases: TGCAGCGTGACCCCAGGGAACGGGGAGCTGTTTTTT.

The chain carries TRBV29-1 and TRBJ2-5, with TRBD1 matching over 8 bases. After removal of 7 bases from V and 5 bases from J, the junction contained 9 bases not matched to a gene. The CDR3 has 13 amino acids. Germline V gene lookup returns CDR1 SQVTM and CDR2 ANQGSEA. The DNA for the CDR3 is TGCAGCGCCGACAGGGGCCCAGGGGAGACCCAGTACTTC. It yields the protein CSADRGPGETQYF.

This clonotype was detected only a few times. The chain is built from TRBV10-3 and TRBJ2-7, with TRBD2 as a possible D gene (5 bases). Germline lookup yields CDR1 ENHRY and CDR2 SYGVKD. The CDR3 spans 15 residues. V dropped 7 bases and J dropped 0 bases, with 16 bases sitting between them. DNA of the CDR3: TGTGCCATCACTTCCGGACTGTCTAGCTCCTACGAGCAGTACTTC. It specifies CAITSGLSSSYEQYF.

This chain joins TRBV28 and TRBJ2-7; D not resolved. The germline V gene encodes CDR1 MDHEN and CDR2 SYDVKM. V shed 8 bases and J shed 4 bases, with 12 bases lying between them. This CDR3 spans 12 amino acids. CDR3 sequence reads: CASRGPAYEQYF. Written as DNA, the CDR3 is TGTGCCAGCCGAGGACCAGCTTACGAGCAGTACTTC.

CDR3 bases: TGTGCCAGCAGCTTGACGGACAGGGGCGAGACCCAGTACTTC. The encoded protein is CASSLTDRGETQYF. The chain has TRBV7-8 and TRBJ2-5, with 9 bases lining up with TRBD1. Trimming removed 3 bases from V and 5 bases from J; junction bases left unmatched: 4. CDR3 size: 14 residues. The germline gives CDR1 SGHVS, CDR2 FQNEAQ.

This chain connects TRBV12-5 to TRBJ1-1; D remains ambiguous. This CDR3 has 13 residues. Germline loops: CDR1 LGHNT, CDR2 FRNRAP. V was pared by 7 bases and J by 5 bases, with 14 bases between. CDR3 in amino acids: CASVRSPGTEAFF. DNA of the CDR3: TGTGCTAGTGTCCGGTCTCCGGGGACTGAAGCTTTCTTT. Full variable domain (outside the CDR3, taken from reference TRBV12-5 and TRBJ1-1): DARVTQTPRHKVTEMGQEVTMRCQPILGHNTVFWYRQTMMQGLELLAYFRNRAPLDDSGMPKDRFSAEMPDATLATLKIQPSEPRDSAVYFCASVRSPGTEAFFGQGTRLTVV.

There are a few counts of this clonotype. V is TRBV9 and J is TRBJ2-5, with D unresolved. Germline CDR1 is SGDLS and CDR2 is YYNGEE. The germline V and J ends were trimmed by 1 base and 5 bases, with 9 bases remaining between them. The CDR3 runs to 13 residues. The CDR3 here is CASSVTGRETQYF. In DNA, the CDR3 is TGTGCCAGCAGCGTAACGGGTCGGGAGACCCAGTACTTC.

This clonotype was observed many times. The V gene is TRBV28, the J gene TRBJ2-4, with 9 positions matching TRBD1. The ends lost 2 bases at V and 5 bases at J; junction bases unmatched: 10. CDR3 length: 17 amino acids. CDR1 MDHEN and CDR2 SYDVKM come from the germline V gene. In nucleotides, the CDR3 is TGTGCCAGCAGTTTAAGGTGGTCCGGGACAGGGCAAAACATTCAGTACTTC. Translating gives CASSLRWSGTGQNIQYF. Complete variable domain (other parts from reference TRBV28 and TRBJ2-4): DVKVTQSSRYLVKRTGEKVFLECVQDMDHENMFWYRQDPGLGLRLIYFSYDVKMKEKGDIPEGYSVSREKKERFSLILESASTNQTSMYLCASSLRWSGTGQNIQYFGAGTRLSVL.

V and J are TRBV11-2 and TRBJ2-7; D is undetermined. Trimming pared 5 bases from V and 6 bases from J, leaving 17 bases between. This CDR3 spans 14 amino acids. Germline CDR1 reads SGHAT; CDR2 reads FQNNGV. The CDR3 sequence is CASSALLSVGEQYF. Here the CDR3 DNA reads TGTGCCAGCAGCGCACTACTATCGGTGGGCGAGCAGTACTTC.

The chain couples TRBV28 to TRBJ2-1; a possible D gene is TRBD2 (5 bases). Trimming stripped 10 bases from V and 0 bases from J, with 22 bases between. This CDR3 contains 17 residues. Germline CDR1 MDHEN, CDR2 SYDVKM. In DNA form, the CDR3 reads TGTGCCACCTTTAGGCGTCGGACGGGGAGCTCCTACAATGAGCAGTTCTTC. It encodes CATFRRRTGSSYNEQFF.

This clonotype was detected many times. This chain joins TRBV19 and TRBJ1-2, with a weak D call TRBD1 (6 bases). Germline loops: CDR1 LNHDA, CDR2 SQIVND (reference sequence). The CDR3 spans 14 residues. V lost 10 bases and J 7 bases, leaving 22 bases between the germline ends. CDR3 bases: TGTGCCACCGCCGAGGGGGGGCCGACTGTTGGCTACACCTTC. Its protein product is CATAEGGPTVGYTF. Supplemented by reference TRBV19 and TRBJ1-2, the full variable domain reads DGGITQSPKYLFRKEGQNVTLSCEQNLNHDAMYWYRQDPGQGLRLIYYSQIVNDFQKGDIAEGYSVSREKKESFPLTVTSAQKNPTAFYLCATAEGGPTVGYTFGSGTRLTVV.

About this clonotype itself: Its ends do not fully match the called genes, so a read error is possible. The chain is built from TRBV24-1 and TRBJ1-5, with D unresolved. Germline V gene lookup returns CDR1 KGHDR and CDR2 SFDVKD. This CDR3 is built from 12 residues. CDR3 in DNA: TGTGCCACCACGTATAGCAATCACCCCCAGCATTTT. Encoded protein: CATTYSNHPQHF.

This clonotype has ten or more counts. This chain links TRBV6-2 or TRBV6-3 with TRBJ1-2, with a possible D match to TRBD1 (5 bases). V was cut by 10 bases and J by 8 bases, with 11 bases left in between. In germline, CDR1 is MNHEY, CDR2 SVGEGT. The CDR3 runs 10 residues. In DNA, the CDR3 is TGTGCCACCGAACAGGACGGCTACACCTTC. Its translation is CATEQDGYTF.

This clonotype was observed at least ten times. The genes are TRBV4-3 and TRBJ1-1; D remains ambiguous. CDR1 and CDR2 (germline): LGHNA, YSLEER. This CDR3 region has 16 residues. V lost 0 bases, J lost 0 bases, and 11 bases lay in between. CDR3 in DNA: TGCGCCAGCAGCCAAGATCCGCAGGCGCTGAACACTGAAGCTTTCTTT. Its translation: CASSQDPQALNTEAFF.

In this sample, this clonotype turned up a few times. The chain recombines TRBV7-3 with TRBJ1-6; D remains ambiguous. The CDR3 spans 13 residues. Looked up from germline, CDR1 is SGHTA and CDR2 is FQGTGA. V was trimmed by 4 bases and J by 10 bases, leaving 11 bases between them. The CDR3 sequence: CASSSLFGSPLHF. DNA of the CDR3: TGTGCCAGCAGCTCCCTCTTTGGGTCACCCCTCCACTTT.

The table lists this clonotype with a few counts. V usage is TRBV2 and J usage is TRBJ2-3, with 10 bases lining up with TRBD2. Germline assignment: CDR1 SNHLY and CDR2 FYNNEI. This CDR3 has 15 amino acids. V shed 6 bases and J 2 bases; nucleotides not matched to a gene: 5. This CDR3 is CASRGLAVLTDTQYF. The DNA of the CDR3 is TGTGCCAGCAGAGGACTAGCGGTCCTCACAGATACGCAGTATTTT.

In this sample, this clonotype turned up a few times. The V call is TRBV6-1, the J call TRBJ1-5; D ambiguous. The germline CDR1 and CDR2 sequences are MNHNS and SASEGT. The CDR3 has 19 amino acids. Trimming removed 4 bases from V and 1 base from J, with 23 bases in between. CDR3: CASSGRDARQRDSNQPQHF. The CDR3 coding sequence is TGTGCCAGCAGTGGCAGAGACGCCCGCCAGAGAGACAGCAATCAGCCCCAGCATTTT.

This clonotype came up a few times. This chain uses TRBV7-3 with TRBJ2-3; D is unclear. The germline CDR1 and CDR2 sequences are SGHTA and FQGTGA. V shed 6 bases and J shed 4 bases, with 11 bases lying between them. There are 13 residues in the CDR3. The chain's CDR3 is CASRSIPSDTQYF. In DNA, the CDR3 is TGTGCCAGCAGATCAATCCCCTCAGATACGCAGTATTTT.

Ten or more counts support this clonotype. V is TRBV5-4 and J is TRBJ1-1; the match to TRBD1 covers 8 bases. The V gene end was trimmed by 2 bases and the J gene end by 4 bases; junction bases not matched to a gene: 13. The CDR3 totals 17 residues. From germline, CDR1 is SGHNT and CDR2 YYREEE (reference sequence). CDR3 region: CASSFIGQGRSGTEAFF. The CDR3 bases are TGTGCCAGCAGCTTCATCGGACAGGGTAGGAGCGGCACTGAAGCTTTCTTT.

This clonotype was counted only a few times. The chain is built from TRBV2 and TRBJ2-5; possible D gene TRBD1, 6 bases. Between the trimmed V and J ends, which lost 8 bases and 1 base, there was a span of 11 bases. Germline V gene sequence: CDR1 SNHLY, CDR2 FYNNEI. CDR3 length equals 13 residues. This chain's CDR3 is CASQDSFQETQYF. The CDR3 DNA reads TGTGCCAGCCAGGACAGCTTCCAAGAGACCCAGTACTTC.

This chain uses TRBV4-1 with TRBJ1-1; no firm D call. The germline CDR1 and CDR2 sequences are MGHRA and YSYEKL. The CDR3 is 15 residues long. Between the trimmed V and J ends, which lost 7 bases and 0 bases, there was a span of 15 bases. CDR3 protein: CASTPFVGMNTEAFF. In DNA form, the CDR3 reads TGCGCCAGCACCCCTTTCGTGGGGATGAACACTGAAGCTTTCTTT.

This rearrangement joins TRBV6-5 to TRBJ1-4; D is possibly TRBD1 (6 bases). The CDR3 spans 15 residues. V shed 6 bases and J shed 8 bases, with 19 bases lying between them. Per germline, CDR1 MNHEY and CDR2 SVGAGI. CDR3 residues: CASSSPRGAGEKLFF. CDR3 nucleotides: TGTGCCAGCAGCTCCCCCAGGGGAGCAGGGGAAAAACTGTTTTTT.

This clonotype was detected only a few times. The CDR3 coding sequence is TGTGCCAGCAGTAAGGGACAGGGGTATTCACCCCTCCACTTT. It codes for CASSKGQGYSPLHF. The rearrangement joins TRBV6-5 to TRBJ1-6, with 10 bases identical to TRBD1. Germline loops: CDR1 MNHEY, CDR2 SVGAGI. J lost 8 bases, V lost 5 bases, and 3 bases had no gene match. The CDR3 consists of 14 residues.

In this sample, this clonotype turned up a few times. This chain connects TRBV4-2 to TRBJ2-1, with 8 bases that match TRBD2. V lost 7 bases to trimming and J lost 6 bases; unmatched junction nucleotides: 11. This CDR3 comprises 15 residues. From germline, CDR1 is LGHNA and CDR2 YNFKEQ. This CDR3 reads CASIPGLGTSNEQFF. CDR3 coding DNA: TGTGCCAGCATCCCGGGACTAGGGACGTCCAATGAGCAGTTCTTC.

In this sample, this clonotype turned up many times. This chain links TRBV6-5 with TRBJ2-1; 9 bases line up with TRBD1. Germline V gene lookup returns CDR1 MNHEY and CDR2 SVGAGI. J was trimmed by 0 bases and V by 5 bases; bases with no gene match: 2. The CDR3 is 15 residues long. The CDR3 protein is CASSKTGGSYNEQFF. CDR3 nucleotide sequence: TGTGCCAGCAGTAAGACAGGGGGCTCCTACAATGAGCAGTTCTTC.

This clonotype was seen repeatedly, ten times or more. The chain carries TRBV7-8 and TRBJ2-5; D gene uncertain. The length of the CDR3 is 11 residues. The V gene's germline CDR1 is SGHVS and CDR2 FQNEAQ. Trimming stripped 7 bases from V and 5 bases from J, with 8 bases between. CDR3 nucleotides: TGTGCCAGCACCTCCAGGGAGACCCAGTACTTC. Its translation is CASTSRETQYF.

The V and J genes are TRBV12-3 or TRBV12-4 and TRBJ1-2; TRBD1 matches at 10 bases. This CDR3 is built from 15 residues. The J segment lost 3 bases and the V segment lost 8 bases, leaving 9 bases of the junction unmatched. CDR3 nucleotides: TGTGCCAGCGATTCCAGACAGGGGGCTTACTATGGCTACACCTTC. Translated: CASDSRQGAYYGYTF.